This T cell receptor beta chain was captured by sequencing in a study of blood T cell repertoires in COVID-19. Study information: Collection of acute and convalescent COVID-19 samples took place in the United States, Italy and Spain. Sources were T cells, B-cell-depleted T cells, or PBMCs; the material itself was cDNA or gDNA.

The CDR3 totals 14 residues. Germline CDR1 reads SNHLY; CDR2 reads FYNNEI. V shed 7 bases and J 6 bases; nucleotides not matched to a gene: 6. Source study methods: Amplifying reference gene primers gave estimates of nucleated cell counts. Data came from immunoSEQ multiplex PCR; TCRdb stores just in-frame clones and leaves some out. The V and J calls and the clone size are those of that table, but D and trimming were determined from the DNA. The sample holds 340,000 or so clones, around 86% seen once. The sample was peripheral blood. The chain joins TRBV2 to TRBJ2-5, with TRBD2 identical over 12 bases. The receptor was isolated from a man aged 45 to 65 with active or convalescent COVID-19. The DNA for the CDR3 is TGTGCCAGCAACACGGGGACTAGCGGGCAGACCCAGTACTTC. This sequence encodes CASNTGTSGQTQYF. The whole variable domain, filled in from reference TRBV2 and TRBJ2-5, reads EPEVTQTPSHQVTQMGQEVILRCVPISNHLYFYWYRQILGQKVEFLVSFYNNEISEKSEIFDDQFSVERPDGSNFTLKIRSTKLEDSAMYFCASNTGTSGQTQYFGPGTRLLVL.